What follows are 20 T cell receptor beta chains derived from one specimen sequenced in a study of T cell responses to AZD1222 COVID-19 vaccine. TCRdb's copy holds only in-frame clones and misses some; the assay was immunoSEQ multiplex PCR. The sample has roughly 100,000 clones, 88% seen once; the top ten hold 20% to 25%. This sample comprised peripheral blood, obtained on day 0 of AZD1222 vaccination. The source of these receptors is an adult in good health.

The CDR3 DNA is TGCGCCAGCAGCGGCTGGGGACAGGGGGATGAAAAACTGTTTTTT. It yields the protein CASSGWGQGDEKLFF. This chain joins TRBV5-1 and TRBJ1-4; 11 nucleotides match TRBD1. CDR3 size: 15 residues. The V and J ends lost 4 bases and 6 bases, in that order; junction bases with no gene match: 5. Looked up from germline, CDR1 is SGHRS and CDR2 is YFSETQ.

The V and J genes are TRBV19 and TRBJ1-2; D might be TRBD1 (6 bases). This CDR3 is 16 amino acids long. V was trimmed by 6 bases and J by 0 bases, leaving 17 bases between them. Germline V gives CDR1 LNHDA, CDR2 SQIVND (reference sequence). CDR3 in amino acids: CASRGGREAANYGYTF. CDR3 in DNA: TGTGCCAGTAGGGGGGGCAGGGAGGCCGCTAACTATGGCTACACCTTC.

This rearrangement joins TRBV19 to TRBJ2-1, with 11 bases aligning to TRBD2. The junction had 1 base not matched to a gene; V was cut back by 4 bases and J by 2 bases. Germline V gives CDR1 LNHDA, CDR2 SQIVND (reference sequence). The CDR3 sequence is 15 residues long. CDR3 sequence: CASSSSGGAYNEQFF. For the CDR3, the DNA is TGTGCCAGTAGTAGTAGCGGGGGGGCCTACAATGAGCAGTTCTTC.

The V call is TRBV27, the J call TRBJ1-2; D is perhaps TRBD1 (6 bases). CDR1 and CDR2 (germline): MNHEY, SMNVEV (reference sequence). This CDR3 is 14 amino acids long. V lost 6 bases, J lost 1 base, and 12 bases lay in between. The CDR3 sequence: CASRRQDLNYGYTF. CDR3 DNA: TGTGCCAGCAGGAGACAGGACCTTAACTATGGCTACACCTTC.

V usage is TRBV7-2 and J usage is TRBJ2-3; 10 positions match TRBD2. V gave up 4 bases and J gave up 2 bases; unmatched junction bases: 6. The CDR3 contains 16 residues. Germline CDR1 and CDR2: SGHTA and FQGNSA. This CDR3 reads CASSWRTSGTTDTQYF. CDR3 bases: TGTGCCAGCAGCTGGAGGACTAGCGGAACCACAGATACGCAGTATTTT.

The chain is built from TRBV30 and TRBJ2-7; D is unclear. This CDR3 has 15 residues. The V end was cut by 4 bases, the J end by 3 bases, with 19 bases between. Germline loops: CDR1 GTSNPN, CDR2 SVGIG (reference sequence). CDR3 in amino acids: CAWTSLEVGYYEQYF. The CDR3 DNA reads TGTGCCTGGACCTCCCTCGAGGTCGGTTACTACGAGCAGTACTTC.

This rearrangement joins TRBV6-5 to TRBJ1-5; the D is unclear. Trimming cost V 2 bases and J 7 bases, with 9 bases left between them. Germline assignment: CDR1 MNHEY and CDR2 SVGAGI. The CDR3 runs to 13 residues. The CDR3 DNA reads as TGTGCCAGCAGTTACGACGGGTCGCAGCCCCAGCATTTT. Encoded protein: CASSYDGSQPQHF.

This chain uses TRBV29-1 with TRBJ2-7, with 8 bases that match TRBD2. From germline, CDR1 is SQVTM and CDR2 ANQGSEA. The V and J ends lost 7 bases and 6 bases, in that order; junction bases with no gene match: 11. The CDR3 runs to 13 residues. The CDR3 loop reads CSAAGLVGGEQYF. In DNA, the CDR3 is TGCAGCGCCGCGGGACTAGTGGGTGGCGAGCAGTACTTC.

J is TRBJ1-5 and V is TRBV12-3 or TRBV12-4, with TRBD1 as a possible D gene (5 bases). Between the trimmed V and J ends, which lost 5 bases and 6 bases, there was a span of 11 bases. This CDR3 is built from 13 residues. The CDR3 region has the DNA TGTGCCAGCAGTCCAGGGATGGGTCAGCCCCAGCATTTT. Protein sequence: CASSPGMGQPQHF.

This clone was counted at least ten times. The chain recombines TRBV19 with TRBJ1-5; D is possibly TRBD1 (6 bases). Per germline, CDR1 LNHDA and CDR2 SQIVND (reference sequence). The length of the CDR3 is 17 residues. Trimming removed 2 bases at V and 4 bases at J, with 18 bases between. CDR3 sequence: CASSILFADRKNQPQHF. CDR3 bases: TGTGCCAGTAGTATATTATTTGCCGACAGGAAAAATCAGCCCCAGCATTTT.

The rearrangement uses TRBV19 and TRBJ1-5, with D uncertain. Germline assignment: CDR1 LNHDA and CDR2 SQIVND (reference sequence). Trimming removed 2 bases from V and 6 bases from J, with 8 bases in between. This CDR3 is 13 amino acids long. The DNA for the CDR3 is TGTGCCAGTAGTATAATGGAAAGTCAGCCCCAGCATTTT. Translated, it gives CASSIMESQPQHF.

The chain uses TRBV7-9 and TRBJ1-1; D not certain. V shed 7 bases and J shed 1 base, with 13 bases lying between them. This CDR3 spans 14 amino acids. Germline CDR1 reads SEHNR; CDR2 reads FQNEAQ (reference sequence). The CDR3 sequence: CASTIRVKNTEAFF. The CDR3 nucleotides read TGTGCCAGCACCATAAGGGTAAAGAACACTGAAGCTTTCTTT.

The V gene is TRBV28, the J gene TRBJ1-5, with TRBD1 as a possible D gene (5 bases). Looked up from germline, CDR1 is MDHEN and CDR2 is SYDVKM. The length of the CDR3 is 15 residues. V lost 6 bases to trimming and J lost 0 bases, with 12 bases between them. In DNA, the CDR3 is TGTGCCAGCAGAACCTTTGGGGCTAGCAATCAGCCCCAGCATTTT. It codes for CASRTFGASNQPQHF.

This chain uses TRBV10-3 with TRBJ1-1; tentative D call: TRBD1 (5 bases). Trimming pared 4 bases from V and 4 bases from J, leaving 10 bases between. This CDR3 contains 13 residues. Germline-derived CDR1 and CDR2 are ENHRY and SYGVKD. This CDR3 reads CAISGSGFTEAFF. The CDR3 DNA is TGTGCCATCAGTGGTTCAGGGTTCACTGAAGCTTTCTTT.

This clone has only one observation. This sequence joins TRBV11-2 and TRBJ1-5; D remains unclear. The CDR3 has 13 residues. V was clipped by 3 bases and J by 3 bases, with 6 bases between them. Germline V gene lookup returns CDR1 SGHAT and CDR2 FQNNGV. The CDR3 nucleotides are TGTGCCAGCAGCTTGAGCATCAATCAGCCCCAGCATTTT. This sequence encodes CASSLSINQPQHF. The complete variable domain, with remaining parts taken from reference TRBV11-2 and TRBJ1-5, reads EAGVAQSPRYKIIEKRQSVAFWCNPISGHATLYWYQQILGQGPKLLIQFQNNGVVDDSQLPKDRFSAERLKGVDSTLKIQPAKLEDSAVYLCASSLSINQPQHFGDGTRLSIL.

The chain has TRBV11-3 and TRBJ2-1, with D unresolved. V dropped 0 bases and J dropped 10 bases, with 13 bases sitting between them. CDR1 SGHNT and CDR2 YENEEA come from the germline V gene. This CDR3 contains 14 residues. The CDR3 loop reads CASSLDRSPSEQFF. The CDR3 bases are TGTGCCAGCAGCTTAGATCGTAGTCCGTCCGAGCAGTTCTTC.

The V call is TRBV15, the J call TRBJ2-7, with a weak D call TRBD1 (5 bases). The CDR3 runs to 16 residues. In germline, CDR1 is LNHNV, CDR2 YYDKDF (reference sequence). The germline V and J ends were trimmed by 1 base and 0 bases, with 13 bases remaining between them. The CDR3 region has the DNA TGTGCCACCAGCAGAGGGGCTACAGGACCCTCCTACGAGCAGTACTTC. It is translated as CATSRGATGPSYEQYF.

V usage is TRBV11-2 and J usage is TRBJ2-5; D gene ambiguous. The V gene's germline CDR1 is SGHAT and CDR2 FQNNGV. CDR3 length equals 11 residues. Between the trimmed V and J ends, which lost 4 bases and 7 bases, there was a span of 7 bases. The CDR3 nucleotides are TGTGCCAGCAGCTCGCTCGGGACCCAGTACTTC. Protein: CASSSLGTQYF.

This chain joins TRBV15 and TRBJ2-5; the match to TRBD2 covers 12 bases. The CDR3 has 15 residues. Trimming at V came to 3 bases and at J to 5 bases, leaving 4 bases not matched to a gene. The germline gives CDR1 LNHNV, CDR2 YYDKDF (reference sequence). CDR3 residues: CATSRLAGGFETQYF. CDR3 nucleotides: TGTGCCACCAGCAGGCTAGCGGGGGGGTTTGAGACCCAGTACTTC.

The V call is TRBV6-6, the J call TRBJ1-1; a weak D match, TRBD1 (6 bases). Germline CDR1 and CDR2: MNHNY and SVGAGI (reference sequence). This CDR3 has 14 residues. The V gene lost 7 bases and the J gene lost 0 bases, with 12 bases spanning the gap. The CDR3 bases are TGTGCCAGCACTGTGAGACAGGTGAACACTGAAGCTTTCTTT. This encodes CASTVRQVNTEAFF.